A single TCR beta chain is shown here with its context. The method was immunoSEQ multiplex PCR; TCRdb's version includes in-frame clones alone and lacks a portion of them. The table has 45,000 to 55,000 clones, approximately 82% seen once. This entry belongs to a study of blood T cell repertoires in COVID-19. Turning to the study itself: Acute-phase and convalescent COVID-19 samples originated in the United States, Italy and Spain. In each case, the material was cDNA or gDNA derived from T cells, B-cell-depleted T cells, or PBMCs.

Per the germline V gene, CDR1 is GTSNPN and CDR2 is SVGIG (reference sequence). V gave up 4 bases and J gave up 1 base, with 8 bases separating them. CDR3 length equals 13 residues. This chain joins TRBV30 and TRBJ1-5; the D is unclear. The receptor's source is a human donor in a cohort sampled during active COVID-19. Sequencing used peripheral blood. This CDR3 is CAWTPGSNQPQHF. Here the CDR3 DNA reads TGTGCCTGGACCCCGGGAAGCAATCAGCCCCAGCATTTT.